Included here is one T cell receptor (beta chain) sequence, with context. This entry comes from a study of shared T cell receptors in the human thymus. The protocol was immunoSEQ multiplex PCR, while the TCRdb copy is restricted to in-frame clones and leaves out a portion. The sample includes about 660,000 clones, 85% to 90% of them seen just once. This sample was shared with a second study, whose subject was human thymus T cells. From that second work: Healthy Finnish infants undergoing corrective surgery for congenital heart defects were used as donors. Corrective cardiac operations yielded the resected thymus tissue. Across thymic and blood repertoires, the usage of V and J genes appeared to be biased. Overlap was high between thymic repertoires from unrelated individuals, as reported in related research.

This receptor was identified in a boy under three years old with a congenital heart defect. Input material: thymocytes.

This chain's CDR3 is CASLGHGEGGELFF. The CDR3 DNA reads as TGCGCCAGCCTAGGCCACGGAGAGGGCGGGGAGCTGTTTTTT. The chain recombines TRBV5-1 with TRBJ2-2, with a possible D match to TRBD2 (5 bases). The germline V gene has CDR1 SGHRS and CDR2 YFSETQ. Trimming pared 7 bases from V and 7 bases from J, leaving 17 bases between. The CDR3 runs to 14 residues.